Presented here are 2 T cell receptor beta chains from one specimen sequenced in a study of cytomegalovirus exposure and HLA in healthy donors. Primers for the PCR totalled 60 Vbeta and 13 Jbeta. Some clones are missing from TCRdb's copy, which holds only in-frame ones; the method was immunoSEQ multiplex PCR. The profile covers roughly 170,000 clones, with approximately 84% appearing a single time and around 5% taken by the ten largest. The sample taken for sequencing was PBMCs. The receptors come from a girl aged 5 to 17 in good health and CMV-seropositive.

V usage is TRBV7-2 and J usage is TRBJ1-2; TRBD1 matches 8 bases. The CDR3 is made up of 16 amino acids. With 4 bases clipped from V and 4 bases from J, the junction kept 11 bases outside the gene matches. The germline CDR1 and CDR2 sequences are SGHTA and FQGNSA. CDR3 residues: CASSYITADRVYGYTF. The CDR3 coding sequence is TGTGCCAGCAGCTACATCACCGCGGACAGGGTCTATGGCTACACCTTC.

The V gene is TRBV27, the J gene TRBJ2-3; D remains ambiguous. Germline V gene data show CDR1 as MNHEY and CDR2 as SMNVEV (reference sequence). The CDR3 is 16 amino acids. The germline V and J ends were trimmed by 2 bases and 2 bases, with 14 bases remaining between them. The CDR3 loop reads CASSLAPSSLTDTQYF. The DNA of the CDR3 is TGTGCCAGCAGTTTAGCCCCGTCGAGCCTCACAGATACGCAGTATTTT.